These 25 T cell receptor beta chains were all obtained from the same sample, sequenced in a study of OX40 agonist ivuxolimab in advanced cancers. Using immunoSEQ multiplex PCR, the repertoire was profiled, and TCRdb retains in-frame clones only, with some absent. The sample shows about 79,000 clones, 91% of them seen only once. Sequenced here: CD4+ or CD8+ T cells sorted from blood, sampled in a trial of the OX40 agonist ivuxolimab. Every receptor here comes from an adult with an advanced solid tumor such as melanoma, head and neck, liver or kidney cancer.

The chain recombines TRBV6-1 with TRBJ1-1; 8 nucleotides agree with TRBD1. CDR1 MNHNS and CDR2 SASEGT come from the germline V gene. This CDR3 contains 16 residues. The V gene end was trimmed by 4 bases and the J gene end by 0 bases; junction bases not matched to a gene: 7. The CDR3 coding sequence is TGTGCCAGCAGTGTAGGGACAGGCCCTATGAACACTGAAGCTTTCTTT. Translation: CASSVGTGPMNTEAFF.

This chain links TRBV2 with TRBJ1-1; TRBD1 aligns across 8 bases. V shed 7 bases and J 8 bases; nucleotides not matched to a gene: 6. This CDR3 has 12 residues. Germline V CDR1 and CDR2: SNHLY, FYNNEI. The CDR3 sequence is CASTQGASEAFF. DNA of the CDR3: TGTGCCAGCACGCAGGGGGCCAGCGAAGCTTTCTTT.

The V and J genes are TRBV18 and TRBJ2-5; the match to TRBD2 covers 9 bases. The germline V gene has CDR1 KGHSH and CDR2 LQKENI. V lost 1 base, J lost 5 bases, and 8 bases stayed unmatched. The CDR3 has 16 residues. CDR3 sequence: CASSPLWREGRETQYF. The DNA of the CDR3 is TGTGCCAGCTCACCACTTTGGCGGGAGGGCCGCGAGACCCAGTACTTC.

CDR3 sequence: CASSLDSGRTDTQYF. In DNA, the CDR3 is TGTGCCAGCAGCTTAGATAGCGGGAGAACAGATACGCAGTATTTT. The chain recombines TRBV11-2 with TRBJ2-3, with 9 nucleotides matching TRBD2. CDR1 and CDR2 from the germline V gene are SGHAT and FQNNGV. The CDR3 is made up of 15 amino acids. Trimming removed 0 bases from V and 3 bases from J; junction bases left unmatched: 1.

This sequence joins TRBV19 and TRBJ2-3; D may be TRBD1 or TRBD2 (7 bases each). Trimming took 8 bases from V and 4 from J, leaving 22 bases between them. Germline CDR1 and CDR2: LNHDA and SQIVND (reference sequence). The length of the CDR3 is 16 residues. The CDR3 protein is CASRKGGTVRSDTQYF. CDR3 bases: TGTGCCAGTCGCAAGGGGGGGACAGTTCGGTCAGATACGCAGTATTTT. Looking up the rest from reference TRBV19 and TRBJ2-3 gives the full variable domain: DGGITQSPKYLFRKEGQNVTLSCEQNLNHDAMYWYRQDPGQGLRLIYYSQIVNDFQKGDIAEGYSVSREKKESFPLTVTSAQKNPTAFYLCASRKGGTVRSDTQYFGPGTRLTVL.

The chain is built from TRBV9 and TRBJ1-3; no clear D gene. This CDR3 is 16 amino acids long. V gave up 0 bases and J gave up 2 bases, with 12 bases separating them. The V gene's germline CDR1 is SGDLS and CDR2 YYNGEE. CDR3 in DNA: TGTGCCAGCAGCGTAGGCCCCGTCTACGCTGGAAACACCATATATTTT. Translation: CASSVGPVYAGNTIYF.

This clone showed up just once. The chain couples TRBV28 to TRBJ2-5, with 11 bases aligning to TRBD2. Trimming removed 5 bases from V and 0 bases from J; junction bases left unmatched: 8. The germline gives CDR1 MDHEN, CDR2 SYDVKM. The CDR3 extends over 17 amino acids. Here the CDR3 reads CASSTRLAGLYQETQYF. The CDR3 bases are TGTGCCAGCAGTACTCGACTAGCGGGATTGTACCAAGAGACCCAGTACTTC.

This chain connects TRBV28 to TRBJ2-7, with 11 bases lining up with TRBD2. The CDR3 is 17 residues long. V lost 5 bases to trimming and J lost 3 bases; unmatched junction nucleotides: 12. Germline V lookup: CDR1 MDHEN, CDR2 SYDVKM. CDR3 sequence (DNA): TGTGCCAGCAGTACCATAGCGGGAGGGCCTGTCCTCTACGAGCAGTACTTC. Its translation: CASSTIAGGPVLYEQYF.

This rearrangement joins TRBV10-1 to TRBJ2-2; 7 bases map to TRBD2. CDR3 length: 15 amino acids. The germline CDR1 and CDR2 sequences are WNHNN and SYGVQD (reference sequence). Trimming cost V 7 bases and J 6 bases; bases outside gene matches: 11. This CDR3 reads CASMRGGSLAGELFF. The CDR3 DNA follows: TGCGCCAGCATGAGGGGCGGGAGTCTCGCCGGGGAGCTGTTTTTT.

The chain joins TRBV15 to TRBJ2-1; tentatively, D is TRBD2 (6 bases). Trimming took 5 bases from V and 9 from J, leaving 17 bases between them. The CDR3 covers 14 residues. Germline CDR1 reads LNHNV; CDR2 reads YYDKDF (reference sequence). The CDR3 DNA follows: TGTGCCACCAGCGTCTATGAGGGAGGAGGTGAGCAGTTCTTC. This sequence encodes CATSVYEGGGEQFF.

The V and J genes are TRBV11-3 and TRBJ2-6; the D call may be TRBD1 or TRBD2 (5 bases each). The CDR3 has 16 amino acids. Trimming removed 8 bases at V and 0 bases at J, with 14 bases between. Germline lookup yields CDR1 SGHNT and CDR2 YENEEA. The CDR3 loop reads CASSRDGASGANVLTF. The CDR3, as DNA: TGTGCCAGCTCCCGGGACGGCGCCTCTGGGGCCAACGTCCTGACTTTC.

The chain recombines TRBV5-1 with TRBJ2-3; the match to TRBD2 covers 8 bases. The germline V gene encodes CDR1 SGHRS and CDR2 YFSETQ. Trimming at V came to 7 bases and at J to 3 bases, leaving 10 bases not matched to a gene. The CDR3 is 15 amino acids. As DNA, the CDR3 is TGCGCCAGCGGGCCGGGCAGCGGGAGTACAGATACGCAGTATTTT. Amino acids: CASGPGSGSTDTQYF.

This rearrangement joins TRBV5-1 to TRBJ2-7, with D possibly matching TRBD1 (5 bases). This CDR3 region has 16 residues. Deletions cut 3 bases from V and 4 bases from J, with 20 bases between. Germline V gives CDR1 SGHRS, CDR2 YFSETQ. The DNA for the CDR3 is TGCGCCAGCAGCTGGGGTTGGGGCAGGGAAAATTACGAGCAGTACTTC. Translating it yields CASSWGWGRENYEQYF.

This CDR3 reads CASSSDREGRNEQFF. As DNA, the CDR3 is TGTGCCAGCAGCTCGGACAGGGAGGGGCGCAATGAGCAGTTCTTC. The V gene is TRBV5-6, the J gene TRBJ2-1, with D possibly TRBD1 on 8 matching bases. Germline assignment: CDR1 SGHDT and CDR2 YYEEEE. CDR3 length equals 15 residues. Trimming took 3 bases from V and 6 from J, leaving 16 bases between them.

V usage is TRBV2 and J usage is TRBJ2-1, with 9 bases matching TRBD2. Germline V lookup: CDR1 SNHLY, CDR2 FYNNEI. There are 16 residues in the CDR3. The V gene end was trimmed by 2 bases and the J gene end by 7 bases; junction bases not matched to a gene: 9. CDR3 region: CASSEFAGGPRNEQFF. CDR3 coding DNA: TGTGCCAGCAGTGAATTCGCGGGAGGGCCGAGGAATGAGCAGTTCTTC.

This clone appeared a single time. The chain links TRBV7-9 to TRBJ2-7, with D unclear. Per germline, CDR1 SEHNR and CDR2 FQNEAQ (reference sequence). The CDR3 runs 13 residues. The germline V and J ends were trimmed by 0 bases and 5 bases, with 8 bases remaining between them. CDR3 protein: CASSLAMAHEQYF. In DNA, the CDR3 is TGTGCCAGCAGCTTAGCGATGGCCCACGAGCAGTACTTC.

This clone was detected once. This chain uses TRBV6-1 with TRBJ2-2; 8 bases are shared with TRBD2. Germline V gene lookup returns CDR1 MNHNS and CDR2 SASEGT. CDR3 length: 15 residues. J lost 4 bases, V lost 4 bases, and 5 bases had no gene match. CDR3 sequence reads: CASSATRGGTGELFF. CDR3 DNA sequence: TGTGCCAGCAGTGCCACCCGGGGGGGCACCGGGGAGCTGTTTTTT.

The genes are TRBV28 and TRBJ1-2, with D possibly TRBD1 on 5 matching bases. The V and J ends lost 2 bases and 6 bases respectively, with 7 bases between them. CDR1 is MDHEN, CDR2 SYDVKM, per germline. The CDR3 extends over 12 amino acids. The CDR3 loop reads CASSLIGDGYTF. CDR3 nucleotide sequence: TGTGCCAGCAGTTTAATAGGGGATGGCTACACCTTC.

The CDR3 protein is CASRVGGIPSYEQYF. The CDR3 DNA reads as TGTGCCAGCAGAGTAGGGGGTATACCCTCCTACGAGCAGTACTTC. The V and J genes are TRBV28 and TRBJ2-7, with D perhaps matching TRBD1 (6 bases). The germline V and J ends were trimmed by 6 bases and 0 bases, with 15 bases remaining between them. The germline gives CDR1 MDHEN, CDR2 SYDVKM. CDR3 length: 15 amino acids.

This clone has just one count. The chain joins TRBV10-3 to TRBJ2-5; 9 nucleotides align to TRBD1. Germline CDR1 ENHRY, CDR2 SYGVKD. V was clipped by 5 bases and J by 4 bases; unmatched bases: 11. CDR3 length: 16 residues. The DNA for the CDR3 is TGTGCCATCAGTTCCTATTCAGGACAGGGGCGAGAGACCCAGTACTTC. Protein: CAISSYSGQGRETQYF.

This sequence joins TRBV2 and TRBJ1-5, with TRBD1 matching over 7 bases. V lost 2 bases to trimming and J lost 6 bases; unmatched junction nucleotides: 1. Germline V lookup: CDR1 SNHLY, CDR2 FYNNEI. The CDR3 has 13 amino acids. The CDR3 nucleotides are TGTGCCAGCAGTGAACAGGGGGGTCAGCCCCAGCATTTT. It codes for CASSEQGGQPQHF.

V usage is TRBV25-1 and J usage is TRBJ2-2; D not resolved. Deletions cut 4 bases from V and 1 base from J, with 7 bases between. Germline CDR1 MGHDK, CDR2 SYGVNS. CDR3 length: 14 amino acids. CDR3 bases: TGTGCCAGCAGTGGCCACTTGAACACCGGGGAGCTGTTTTTT. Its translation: CASSGHLNTGELFF.

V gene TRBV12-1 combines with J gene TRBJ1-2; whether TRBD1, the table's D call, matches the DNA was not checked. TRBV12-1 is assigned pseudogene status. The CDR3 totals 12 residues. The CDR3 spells CASSFVPGLRTF. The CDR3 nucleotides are TGTGCCAGCAGCTTTGTCCCAGGCCTCCGGACCTTC.

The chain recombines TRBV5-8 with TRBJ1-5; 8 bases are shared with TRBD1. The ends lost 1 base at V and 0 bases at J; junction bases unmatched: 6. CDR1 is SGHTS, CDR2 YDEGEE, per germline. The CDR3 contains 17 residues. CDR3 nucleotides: TGTGCCAGCAGCTTGCGGACAGGGTTGAATAGCAATCAGCCCCAGCATTTT. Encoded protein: CASSLRTGLNSNQPQHF.

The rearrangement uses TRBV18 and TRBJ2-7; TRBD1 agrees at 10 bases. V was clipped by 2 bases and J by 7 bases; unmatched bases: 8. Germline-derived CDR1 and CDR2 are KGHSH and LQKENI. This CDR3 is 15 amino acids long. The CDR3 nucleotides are TGTGCCAGCTCACCAGGGGGACAGGGGTTAGGAGAGCAGTACTTC. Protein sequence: CASSPGGQGLGEQYF.